The 17 T cell receptor beta chains below come from one sample, sequenced in a study of blood T cell repertoires in COVID-19 (dated by TCRdb to 2018 to 2020). The library was obtained by the immunoSEQ multiplex PCR assay. This is the immuneACCESS table as TCRdb keeps it, with only in-frame sequences that have V and J called. A part of the clones is gone; compared with another copy, unresolved V genes explain less than half, and the rest is unexplained. For this sample the table gives 200,000 to 300,000 clones, of which approximately 83% were detected only once. The top ten constitute around 3% of the sample. The specimen was PBMCs or T cells enriched from blood (not recorded which). The receptors originated from a middle-aged woman with acute COVID-19.

This clone has a handful of counts. The J gene is TRBJ2-7, the V gene TRBV5-1; 9 positions agree with TRBD2. CDR3 length: 14 residues. After removal of 7 bases from V and 6 bases from J, the junction contained 11 bases not matched to a gene. The germline V gene has CDR1 SGHRS and CDR2 YFSETQ. The CDR3: CASGLDSGSSEQYF. CDR3 in DNA: TGCGCCAGCGGGCTAGATAGCGGGAGTTCCGAGCAGTACTTC.

The CDR3 DNA is TGTGCCAGCAGTTTAGTTCAGGCAAATGAGCAGTTCTTC. The encoded protein is CASSLVQANEQFF. The V gene is TRBV12-3 or TRBV12-4, the J gene TRBJ2-1; D remains ambiguous. V was clipped by 1 base and J by 7 bases, with 8 bases between them. The CDR3 loop spans 13 amino acids.

The V and J genes are TRBV3-1 (or the pseudogene TRBV3-2) and TRBJ1-6, with a possible D match to TRBD1 (6 bases). The V gene lost 2 bases and the J gene lost 14 bases, with 13 bases spanning the gap. CDR1 is LGHDT and CDR2 is YNNKEL in the germline V gene (reference sequence). This CDR3 region has 13 residues. The CDR3 coding sequence is TGTGCCAGCAGCCAACGGACAGACGAAACCCTCCACTTT. Translated, it gives CASSQRTDETLHF.

The chain combines TRBV24-1 with TRBJ2-5, with 8 bases lining up with TRBD2. The CDR3 totals 16 residues. CDR1 is KGHDR, CDR2 SFDVKD, per germline. After removal of 1 base from V and 0 bases from J, the junction contained 3 bases not matched to a gene. The CDR3 DNA reads as TGTGCCACCAGTGATTTCGGGAGGGAGTACCAAGAGACCCAGTACTTC. It encodes CATSDFGREYQETQYF.

The chain employs TRBV19 and TRBJ2-5; 14 nucleotides align to TRBD2. Germline assignment: CDR1 LNHDA and CDR2 SQIVND (reference sequence). The V gene end was trimmed by 3 bases and the J gene end by 4 bases; junction bases not matched to a gene: 4. This CDR3 is 16 amino acids long. CDR3 bases: TGTGCCAGTAGTATTCTTGGACTAGCGGGAGGAGAGACCCAGTACTTC. Its protein is CASSILGLAGGETQYF.

The chain couples TRBV30 to TRBJ2-3, with 7 bases lining up with TRBD2. CDR3 length: 15 residues. The V gene end was trimmed by 0 bases and the J gene end by 3 bases; junction bases not matched to a gene: 6. Looked up from germline, CDR1 is GTSNPN and CDR2 is SVGIG (reference sequence). CDR3 sequence: CAWSVVGGRTDTQYF. CDR3 bases: TGTGCCTGGAGTGTGGTGGGAGGGCGAACAGATACGCAGTATTTT.

The chain uses TRBV5-5 and TRBJ1-2; tentatively, D is TRBD1 (5 bases). CDR3 size: 14 residues. CDR1 and CDR2 from the germline V gene are SGHKS and YYEKEE (reference sequence). V was trimmed by 3 bases and J by 6 bases, leaving 15 bases between them. DNA of the CDR3: TGTGCCAGCAGCTATCCTGGTCAGGGCAATGGCTACACCTTC. It codes for CASSYPGQGNGYTF. The full variable domain, with the rest looked up from reference TRBV5-5 and TRBJ1-2, is DAGVTQSPTHLIKTRGQQVTLRCSPISGHKSVSWYQQVLGQGPQFIFQYYEKEERGRGNFPDRFSARQFPNYSSELNVNALLLGDSALYLCASSYPGQGNGYTFGSGTRLTVV.

This clone was recorded once. V gene TRBV12-5 combines with J gene TRBJ2-5; the D is unclear. Deletions cut 0 bases from V and 1 base from J, with 12 bases between. The germline V gene encodes CDR1 LGHNT and CDR2 FRNRAP. The CDR3 consists of 16 residues. CDR3 nucleotide sequence: TGTGCTAGTGGTTTGGTACCTTCAGACACCCAAGAGACCCAGTACTTC. Translation gives CASGLVPSDTQETQYF.

The chain has TRBV18 and TRBJ1-2, with TRBD1 identical over 7 bases. Unmatched junction bases numbered 4, after V lost 3 bases and J lost 0 bases. The CDR3 totals 15 residues. In germline, CDR1 is KGHSH, CDR2 LQKENI. The CDR3 reads CASSPIQGANYGYTF. The CDR3 DNA is TGTGCCAGCTCACCGATTCAGGGGGCTAACTATGGCTACACCTTC.

The chain employs TRBV30 and TRBJ2-1; tentatively, D is TRBD2 (5 bases). CDR3 length equals 12 residues. CDR1 and CDR2 from the germline V gene are GTSNPN and SVGIG (reference sequence). The V end lost 5 bases, the J end lost 6 bases, and 11 bases lay between the germline ends. Here the CDR3 reads CAWGGSLNEQFF. The CDR3 nucleotides read TGTGCCTGGGGCGGGTCACTCAATGAGCAGTTCTTC.

The V gene is TRBV19, the J gene TRBJ1-1; 7 nucleotides align to TRBD1. The CDR3 covers 16 residues. The V segment lost 6 bases and the J segment 1 base; nucleotides outside the gene matches: 11. CDR1 and CDR2 from the germline V gene are LNHDA and SQIVND (reference sequence). In DNA, the CDR3 is TGTGCCAGTAGGGGACCGGGACAGAGACAGAACACTGAAGCTTTCTTT. Translating it yields CASRGPGQRQNTEAFF. Variable domain in full (rest from reference TRBV19 and TRBJ1-1): DGGITQSPKYLFRKEGQNVTLSCEQNLNHDAMYWYRQDPGQGLRLIYYSQIVNDFQKGDIAEGYSVSREKKESFPLTVTSAQKNPTAFYLCASRGPGQRQNTEAFFGQGTRLTVV.

This clone was counted between two and nine times. The rearrangement links TRBV18 to TRBJ2-2, with 7 bases that match TRBD1. The CDR3 runs 17 residues. Germline V gene lookup returns CDR1 KGHSH and CDR2 LQKENI. V lost 3 bases and J lost 2; bases outside the gene matches: 9. The CDR3 bases are TGTGCCAGCTCACCCTTACCTACAGGGGCTAACACCGGGGAGCTGTTTTTT. Translation: CASSPLPTGANTGELFF.

The V and J genes are TRBV19 and TRBJ2-7; perhaps TRBD2 as D (6 bases). V was trimmed by 3 bases and J by 3 bases, leaving 12 bases between them. Per germline, CDR1 LNHDA and CDR2 SQIVND (reference sequence). The CDR3 runs to 14 residues. This CDR3 reads CASSMATRDYEQYF. CDR3 nucleotide sequence: TGTGCCAGTAGTATGGCGACTAGGGACTACGAGCAGTACTTC.

This chain joins TRBV18 and TRBJ2-3, with TRBD2 matching 12 bases. Trimming took 5 bases from V and 6 from J; bases not matched to a gene: 9. This CDR3 comprises 16 residues. CDR1 is KGHSH and CDR2 is LQKENI in the germline V gene. The CDR3 bases are TGTGCCAGCTCAGGGTGGACTAGCGGGACATACGATACGCAGTATTTT. As protein: CASSGWTSGTYDTQYF.

This clone was found a few times. The rearrangement links TRBV11-2 to TRBJ2-5, with 13 bases identical to TRBD2. With V trimmed by 6 bases and J by 0 bases, 4 bases remained unmatched. Germline V CDR1 and CDR2: SGHAT, FQNNGV. The CDR3 sequence is 16 residues long. The CDR3 is CASSSGLAGDQETQYF. CDR3 DNA: TGTGCCAGCAGTTCCGGACTAGCGGGAGACCAAGAGACCCAGTACTTC.

The chain links TRBV7-8 to TRBJ2-7; TRBD2 aligns across 7 bases. Germline CDR1 reads SGHVS; CDR2 reads FQNEAQ. J was trimmed by 6 bases and V by 5 bases; bases with no gene match: 10. The CDR3 length is 14 residues. The CDR3 reads CASSVLRLASEQYF. For the CDR3, the DNA is TGTGCCAGCAGCGTCCTTCGACTAGCCAGCGAGCAGTACTTC. Looking up the rest from reference TRBV7-8 and TRBJ2-7 gives the full variable domain: GAGVSQSPRYKVAKRGQDVALRCDPISGHVSLFWYQQALGQGPEFLTYFQNEAQLDKSGLPSDRFFAERPEGSVSTLKIQRTQQEDSAVYLCASSVLRLASEQYFGPGTRLTVT.

The rearrangement links TRBV19 to TRBJ2-1, with a tentative D call TRBD2 (6 bases). Trimming took 1 base from V and 8 from J, leaving 15 bases between them. CDR3 length: 15 residues. Germline V gives CDR1 LNHDA, CDR2 SQIVND (reference sequence). CDR3 sequence reads: CASSIAPGVGDEQFF. CDR3 sequence (DNA): TGTGCCAGTAGTATAGCCCCGGGGGTTGGGGATGAGCAGTTCTTC.